The present T cell receptor (beta chain) was sequenced within a study of immune characterization of retroperitoneal liposarcoma. TCRdb fed the PCR reads into MiXCR, producing one record per CDR3 protein. The data contain about 8,200 distinct CDR3 sequences, roughly two fifths of them seen just once; the ten biggest clones take up more than 13%. The CDR3 runs to 12 residues. Trimming took 5 bases from V and 10 from J; bases not matched to a gene: 5. The germline gives CDR1 MNHNS, CDR2 SASEGT. This clonotype turned up a few times. This receptor was taken from a male donor with retroperitoneal liposarcoma. The material sequenced was tumor tissue. The chain links TRBV6-1 to TRBJ2-1, with 7 bases lining up with TRBD2. The CDR3 region is CASSSSGYEQFF. The CDR3 region has the DNA TGTGCCAGCAGTAGTAGCGGGTACGAGCAGTTCTTC.